The clone carrying this T cell receptor beta chain was counted many times. Its antigen is unknown. MiXCR, run by TCRdb on the multiplex PCR reads, gives a single entry per CDR3 protein. The table records under 45,000 distinct CDR3 sequences, 36% of them present only once. This sample stems from a study of breast tumors, draining lymph nodes, adjacent tissues. Study results and limitations: Data only fit, rather than demonstrated, lymph node origin of most tumor T cells. Compared with lymph nodes, tumors were less diverse; compared with nontumor tissue, more.

The CDR3 consists of 16 residues. Per the germline V gene, CDR1 is SGDLS and CDR2 is YYNGEE. Trimming removed 0 bases from V and 0 bases from J, with 12 bases in between. The chain recombines TRBV9 with TRBJ1-2; D is ambiguous. This receptor was identified in a female donor with breast cancer. Some clones in this sample may be carry-over from other donors' samples. The specimen sequenced was breast tumor tissue. This CDR3 is CASSVGAVATNYGYTF. The CDR3 DNA is TGTGCCAGCAGCGTAGGGGCCGTAGCGACTAACTATGGCTACACCTTC.